The next 30 T cell receptor beta chains were all read from a single sample in a study of blood T cell repertoires in COVID-19. Profiling relied on immunoSEQ multiplex PCR, and the TCRdb table lists in-frame clones only, not all of them. The sample has fewer than 150,000 clones; around 88% are singletons. The specimen sequenced was peripheral blood. The receptors were gathered from a woman between 45 and 60 years old with active or convalescent COVID-19.

This chain links TRBV11-2 with TRBJ2-2; tentative D call: TRBD1 (6 bases). CDR3 length equals 14 residues. The V and J ends lost 1 base and 7 bases respectively, with 10 bases between them. The germline gives CDR1 SGHAT, CDR2 FQNNGV. The CDR3: CASSLGPRGGELFF. For the CDR3, the DNA is TGTGCCAGCAGCTTAGGTCCCAGGGGCGGGGAGCTGTTTTTT. Based on the CDR3 plus reference TRBV11-2 and TRBJ2-2, the full variable domain is EAGVAQSPRYKIIEKRQSVAFWCNPISGHATLYWYQQILGQGPKLLIQFQNNGVVDDSQLPKDRFSAERLKGVDSTLKIQPAKLEDSAVYLCASSLGPRGGELFFGEGSRLTVL.

This chain links TRBV27 with TRBJ2-3, with TRBD2 matching 11 bases. The CDR3 is 15 residues long. Germline CDR1 and CDR2: MNHEY and SMNVEV (reference sequence). V gave up 3 bases and J gave up 5 bases; unmatched junction bases: 4. The DNA of the CDR3 is TGTGCCAGCAGTTTCAGGCTAGCGGGAGGAGATACGCAGTATTTT. Translation gives CASSFRLAGGDTQYF.

This chain links TRBV16 with TRBJ2-7, with 7 nucleotides matching TRBD1. The germline V gene encodes CDR1 KGHSY and CDR2 FQNENV. After removal of 0 bases from V and 3 bases from J, the junction contained 14 bases not matched to a gene. The length of the CDR3 is 18 residues. The CDR3: CASSQSTRQGSSYYEQYF. The CDR3, as DNA: TGTGCCAGCAGCCAATCTACGCGACAGGGCTCGTCTTACTACGAGCAGTACTTC. Full variable domain (outside the CDR3, taken from reference TRBV16 and TRBJ2-7): GEEVAQTPKHLVRGEGQKAKLYCAPIKGHSYVFWYQQVLKNEFKFLISFQNENVFDETGMPKERFSAKCLPNSPCSLEIQATKLEDSAVYFCASSQSTRQGSSYYEQYFGPGTRLTVT.

V and J are TRBV7-8 and TRBJ1-4; D not resolved. With 1 base removed from V and 2 bases from J, the gap between germline ends came to 5 bases. Looked up from germline, CDR1 is SGHVS and CDR2 is FQNEAQ. The CDR3 has 14 amino acids. CDR3 DNA: TGTGCCAGCAGCTTAGGTCGGACTAATGAAAAACTGTTTTTT. Its translation: CASSLGRTNEKLFF.

This clone has a single count. This chain uses TRBV7-6 with TRBJ2-7, with D unclear. Germline CDR1 and CDR2: SGHVS and FNYEAQ. V was pared by 0 bases and J by 2 bases, with 8 bases between. The CDR3 sequence is 14 residues long. CDR3: CASSLAHTTYEQYF. The CDR3 DNA reads as TGTGCCAGCAGCTTAGCGCACACTACCTACGAGCAGTACTTC.

The J gene is TRBJ2-1, the V gene TRBV24-1; 8 bases line up with TRBD2. The CDR3 totals 16 residues. Germline CDR1 is KGHDR and CDR2 is SFDVKD. Trimming at V came to 4 bases and at J to 0 bases, leaving 4 bases not matched to a gene. CDR3 bases: TGTGCCACCAGTGACCGGCTAGCGGGCTCCTACAATGAGCAGTTCTTC. As protein: CATSDRLAGSYNEQFF.

This clone showed up just once. The chain recombines TRBV5-1 with TRBJ1-1; D might be TRBD1 (5 bases). The CDR3 is 13 amino acids. Germline V gene data show CDR1 as SGHRS and CDR2 as YFSETQ. Trimming took 4 bases from V and 5 from J, leaving 12 bases between them. In nucleotides, the CDR3 is TGCGCCAGCAGCCCAAACAGGAATACTGAAGCTTTCTTT. This encodes CASSPNRNTEAFF.

This rearrangement joins TRBV3-1 (or the pseudogene TRBV3-2) to TRBJ1-6; weak D call: TRBD1 (5 bases). Between the trimmed V and J ends, which lost 8 bases and 1 base, there was a span of 12 bases. The CDR3 is 15 residues long. The germline CDR1 and CDR2 sequences are LGHDT and YNNKEL (reference sequence). The CDR3 here is CASGASRSYNSPLHF. In DNA, the CDR3 is TGTGCCAGCGGGGCCTCTAGGTCCTATAATTCACCCCTCCACTTT.

The chain has TRBV15 and TRBJ1-3, with D possibly being TRBD1 (5 bases). CDR1 and CDR2 (germline): LNHNV, YYDKDF (reference sequence). V lost 3 bases, J lost 0 bases, and 12 bases lay in between. The CDR3 loop spans 16 amino acids. The CDR3 nucleotides read TGTGCCACCAGCAGGGGACTGTTGAGCTCTGGAAACACCATATATTTT. As protein: CATSRGLLSSGNTIYF.

The rearrangement uses TRBV27 and TRBJ2-7; 9 bases align to TRBD1. V was clipped by 4 bases and J by 4 bases; unmatched bases: 11. The CDR3 is 16 residues long. Looked up from germline, CDR1 is MNHEY and CDR2 is SMNVEV (reference sequence). Here the CDR3 reads CASSSRGTGKEYEQYF. CDR3 in DNA: TGTGCCAGCAGTTCTAGGGGGACAGGGAAGGAATACGAGCAGTACTTC.

The chain employs TRBV6-2 or TRBV6-3 and TRBJ2-6; 8 bases are a match to TRBD1. Trimming took 2 bases from V and 4 from J; bases not matched to a gene: 4. This CDR3 spans 16 amino acids. The V gene's germline CDR1 is MNHEY and CDR2 SVGEGT. The DNA of the CDR3 is TGTGCCAGCAGTTACCCGACAGGGGCCGGGGCCAACGTCCTGACTTTC. It encodes CASSYPTGAGANVLTF.

V is TRBV6-5 and J is TRBJ2-7; no definite D call. V lost 3 bases and J 12 bases, leaving 9 bases between the germline ends. The CDR3 contains 10 residues. CDR1 MNHEY and CDR2 SVGAGI come from the germline V gene. The CDR3 loop is CASSYVSPYF. The CDR3 DNA reads TGTGCCAGCAGTTATGTCTCCCCGTACTTC.

The chain carries TRBV27 and TRBJ2-7; the D gene is possibly TRBD2 (6 bases). V lost 5 bases and J 0 bases, leaving 26 bases between the germline ends. Germline V CDR1 and CDR2: MNHEY, SMNVEV (reference sequence). The CDR3 is 19 amino acids. The CDR3, as DNA: TGTGCCAGCAGTCCGGCGGGGCGAGGGCAACCTTTTAGCTCCTACGAGCAGTACTTC. This codes for CASSPAGRGQPFSSYEQYF.

This chain uses TRBV4-1 with TRBJ2-7; D not certain. Trimming removed 0 bases from V and 0 bases from J, with 15 bases in between. Germline CDR1 reads MGHRA; CDR2 reads YSYEKL. This CDR3 has 17 amino acids. The CDR3 DNA is TGCGCCAGCAGCCAAGACCTAAGCGAAGCAAGCTCCTACGAGCAGTACTTC. Its protein product is CASSQDLSEASSYEQYF.

V is TRBV19 and J is TRBJ2-7; no clear D gene. V was shortened by 1 base and J by 3 bases, with 16 bases between the two germline ends. The V gene's germline CDR1 is LNHDA and CDR2 SQIVND (reference sequence). This CDR3 spans 16 amino acids. CDR3 DNA sequence: TGTGCCAGTAGTATAGCCGCTAGTTTATGGAGCTACGAGCAGTACTTC. It encodes CASSIAASLWSYEQYF.

J is TRBJ2-7 and V is TRBV28; 7 bases agree with TRBD1. V was pared by 3 bases and J by 1 base, with 6 bases of the junction left unmatched. This CDR3 is 15 amino acids long. CDR1 and CDR2 (germline): MDHEN, SYDVKM. CDR3 loop: CASSFGTAESYEQYF. As DNA, the CDR3 is TGTGCCAGCAGTTTCGGGACAGCGGAGTCCTACGAGCAGTACTTC.

The chain employs TRBV7-9 and TRBJ2-3; D unclear. Germline V gives CDR1 SEHNR, CDR2 FQNEAQ (reference sequence). V lost 3 bases, J lost 3 bases, and 7 bases lay in between. CDR3 length equals 13 residues. The CDR3 reads CASSFRKTDTQYF. CDR3 coding DNA: TGTGCCAGCAGCTTCAGGAAAACAGATACGCAGTATTTT.

The chain uses TRBV30 and TRBJ2-7; TRBD1 agrees at 7 bases. J gave up 2 bases and V 7 bases, and 8 bases lay outside the gene matches. The length of the CDR3 is 13 residues. The germline gives CDR1 GTSNPN, CDR2 SVGIG (reference sequence). The CDR3 sequence is CAFPTGDTYEQYF. The CDR3 coding sequence is TGTGCCTTCCCCACAGGGGATACCTACGAGCAGTACTTC.

This chain links TRBV28 with TRBJ2-7; D may be TRBD2 (5 bases). Trimming pared 5 bases from V and 7 bases from J, leaving 18 bases between. The CDR3 is 14 residues long. CDR1 is MDHEN and CDR2 is SYDVKM in the germline V gene. The DNA of the CDR3 is TGTGCCAGCAGTCCTCTAGCCGGTCGTCAGGAGCAGTACTTC. It specifies CASSPLAGRQEQYF.

The chain combines TRBV7-8 with TRBJ1-2; 11 bases are a match to TRBD1. This CDR3 contains 18 residues. Unmatched junction bases numbered 14, after V lost 4 bases and J lost 4 bases. In germline, CDR1 is SGHVS, CDR2 FQNEAQ. CDR3 sequence (DNA): TGTGCCAGCAGCTCCGGTCCGGGACAGGGGGACGGGGGCTATGGCTACACCTTC. This encodes CASSSGPGQGDGGYGYTF.

This chain uses TRBV6-1 with TRBJ1-1; D ambiguous. V was shortened by 3 bases and J by 4 bases, with 12 bases between the two germline ends. This CDR3 contains 14 residues. CDR1 and CDR2 (germline): MNHNS, SASEGT. The CDR3 protein is CASSDINGGTEAFF. The CDR3 DNA is TGTGCCAGCAGTGATATCAACGGAGGCACTGAAGCTTTCTTT.

The rearrangement links TRBV28 to TRBJ1-5, with D possibly matching TRBD1 (5 bases). CDR3 size: 15 residues. V shed 6 bases and J shed 6 bases, with 18 bases lying between them. CDR1 and CDR2 from the germline V gene are MDHEN and SYDVKM. The CDR3 DNA sequence: TGTGCCAGCAGATCTCCCTCAGGGTGGGGTCAGCCCCAGCATTTT. Amino acids: CASRSPSGWGQPQHF.

The CDR3 region is CASSGPGNYGYTF. The CDR3 DNA reads TGTGCCAGCAGCGGACCGGGGAACTATGGCTACACCTTC. The chain joins TRBV28 to TRBJ1-2; no firm D call. The CDR3 totals 13 residues. The germline V gene encodes CDR1 MDHEN and CDR2 SYDVKM. The germline V and J ends were trimmed by 6 bases and 2 bases, with 10 bases remaining between them.

The sample holds one count of this clone. The chain joins TRBV5-4 to TRBJ1-6; D ambiguous. V gave up 0 bases and J gave up 7 bases, with 14 bases separating them. Germline CDR1 is SGHNT and CDR2 is YYREEE (reference sequence). The CDR3 length is 16 residues. In DNA, the CDR3 is TGTGCCAGCAGCTTGGAGGCCGTCAGGCCAAATTCACCCCTCCACTTT. Amino acids: CASSLEAVRPNSPLHF.

V usage is TRBV7-9 and J usage is TRBJ2-6; no reliable D call. The CDR3 covers 16 residues. Germline loops: CDR1 SEHNR, CDR2 FQNEAQ (reference sequence). V lost 6 bases to trimming and J lost 2 bases, with 14 bases between them. The CDR3 coding sequence is TGTGCCAGCAGTCGCGTTTTACGTCCTGGGGCCAACGTCCTGACTTTC. Translated: CASSRVLRPGANVLTF.

The genes are TRBV6-6 and TRBJ2-7; possible D gene TRBD2, 7 bases. The CDR3 runs 15 residues. Trimming removed 8 bases at V and 6 bases at J, with 23 bases between. The V gene's germline CDR1 is MNHNY and CDR2 SVGAGI (reference sequence). The CDR3 protein is CASQKGEGKSREQYF. The CDR3 DNA reads TGTGCCAGCCAGAAGGGGGAGGGAAAGTCGCGCGAGCAGTACTTC.

The genes are TRBV11-2 and TRBJ2-3; 11 bases line up with TRBD2. V was clipped by 3 bases and J by 7 bases; unmatched bases: 6. The germline CDR1 and CDR2 sequences are SGHAT and FQNNGV. The CDR3 runs to 15 residues. CDR3 DNA sequence: TGTGCCAGCAGCTTCTTCACTAGCGGGAGTAATACGCAGTATTTT. Protein sequence: CASSFFTSGSNTQYF.

The CDR3 loop is CASSATTSVGELFF. In DNA, the CDR3 is TGTGCCAGCAGCGCGACGACTAGTGTCGGGGAGCTGTTTTTT. V is TRBV11-2 and J is TRBJ2-2; possibly TRBD2 for D (6 bases). CDR3 length equals 14 residues. Between the trimmed V and J ends, which lost 5 bases and 7 bases, there was a span of 14 bases. Germline V gene lookup returns CDR1 SGHAT and CDR2 FQNNGV.

V is TRBV7-2 and J is TRBJ2-1; 12 nucleotides line up with TRBD2. The germline CDR1 and CDR2 sequences are SGHTA and FQGNSA. Trimming took 4 bases from V and 5 from J; bases not matched to a gene: 3. The CDR3 spans 15 residues. In DNA, the CDR3 is TGTGCCAGCAGCTGGACTAGCGGGGCTAACAATGAGCAGTTCTTC. Amino acid sequence: CASSWTSGANNEQFF.

V is TRBV28 and J is TRBJ1-2, with 9 nucleotides matching TRBD1. J lost 4 bases, V lost 6 bases, and 9 bases had no gene match. CDR3 length: 15 residues. The germline V gene encodes CDR1 MDHEN and CDR2 SYDVKM. CDR3 in amino acids: CASSPPPGQGYGYTF. The CDR3 DNA sequence: TGTGCCAGCAGCCCCCCCCCGGGACAGGGCTATGGCTACACCTTC.